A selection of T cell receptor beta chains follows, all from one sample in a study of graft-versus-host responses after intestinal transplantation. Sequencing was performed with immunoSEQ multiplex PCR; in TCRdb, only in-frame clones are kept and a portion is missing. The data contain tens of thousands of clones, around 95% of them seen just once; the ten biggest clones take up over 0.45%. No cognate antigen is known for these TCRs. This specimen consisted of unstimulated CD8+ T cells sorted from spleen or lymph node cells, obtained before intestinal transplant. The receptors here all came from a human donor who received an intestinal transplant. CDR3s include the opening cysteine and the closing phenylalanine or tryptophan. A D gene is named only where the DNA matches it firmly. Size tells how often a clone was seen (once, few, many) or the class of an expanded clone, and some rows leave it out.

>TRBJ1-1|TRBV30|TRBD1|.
TGTGCCTGGACGTTGGGACAGGGAAGTACTGAAGCTTTCTTT
CAWTLGQGSTEAFF
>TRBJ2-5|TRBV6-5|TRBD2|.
TGTGCCAGCAGCGGGGGGGACTTCGGGGAGACCCAGTACTTC
CASSGGDFGETQYF
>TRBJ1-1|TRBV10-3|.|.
TGTGCCATCAGTGGTGTAGGGGAAGCTTTCTTT
CAISGVGEAFF
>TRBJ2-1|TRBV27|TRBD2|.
TGTGCCAGCAGTTTAGGAGGACTAGCGGCCGAAGAGCAGTTCTTC
CASSLGGLAAEEQFF
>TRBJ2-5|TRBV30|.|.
TGTGCCTGGAGTGAGGGGGATGGAGAGACCCAGTACTTC
CAWSEGDGETQYF
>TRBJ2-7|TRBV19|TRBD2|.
TGTGCCAGTACCATACTACTAGCGGGAGGACCCTACGAGCAGTACTTC
CASTILLAGGPYEQYF
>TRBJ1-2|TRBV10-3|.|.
TGTGCCATTGGCAGGGCGAAGGGCTACACCTTC
CAIGRAKGYTF
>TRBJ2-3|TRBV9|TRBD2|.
TGTGCCAGCAGCGGAACAGCTAGCGGGCCCACAGATACGCAGTATTTT
CASSGTASGPTDTQYF
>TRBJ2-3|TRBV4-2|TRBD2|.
TGTGCCAGCAGCCAAGACCCGGGAGGGCCCACAGATACGCAGTATTTT
CASSQDPGGPTDTQYF
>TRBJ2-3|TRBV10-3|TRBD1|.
TGTGCCATCAGTCAGACAGGGTCCACAGATACGCAGTATTTT
CAISQTGSTDTQYF
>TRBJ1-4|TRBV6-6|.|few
TGTGCCAGCAGTTACTACCGGACAGAAAAACTGTTTTTT
CASSYYRTEKLFF
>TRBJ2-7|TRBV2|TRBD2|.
TGTGCCAGCAGTGAAGCGCGCCCACCGGGACTAGCGGGAGTCGGTTACGAGCAGTACTTC
CASSEARPPGLAGVGYEQYF
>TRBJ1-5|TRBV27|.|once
TGTGCCAGCAGTACAGGGACCCCCGATCAGCCCCAGCATTTT
CASSTGTPDQPQHF
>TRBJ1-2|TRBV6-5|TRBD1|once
TGTGCCAGCAGTTACGGTCAGGGGGCGGGAGGCTACACCTTC
CASSYGQGAGGYTF